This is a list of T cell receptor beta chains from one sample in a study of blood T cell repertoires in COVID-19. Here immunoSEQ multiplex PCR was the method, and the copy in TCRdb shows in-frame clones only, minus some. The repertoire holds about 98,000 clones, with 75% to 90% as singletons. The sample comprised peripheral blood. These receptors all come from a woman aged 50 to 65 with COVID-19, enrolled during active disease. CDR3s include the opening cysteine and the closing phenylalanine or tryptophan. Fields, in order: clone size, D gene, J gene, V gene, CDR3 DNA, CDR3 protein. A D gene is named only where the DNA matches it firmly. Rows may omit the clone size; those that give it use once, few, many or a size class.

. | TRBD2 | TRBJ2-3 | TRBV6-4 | TGTGCCAGCAGTGACTCAAACGGGGGGGCTGCAGATACGCAGTATTTT | CASSDSNGGAADTQYF
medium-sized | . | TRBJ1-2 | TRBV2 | TGTGCCAGCAACGGGGACACTAACTATGGCTACACCTTC | CASNGDTNYGYTF
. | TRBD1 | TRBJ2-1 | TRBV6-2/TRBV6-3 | TGTGCCAGCAGTTACGACAGGGCAAATGAGCAGTTCTTC | CASSYDRANEQFF
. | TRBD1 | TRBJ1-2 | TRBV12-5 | TGTGCTAGTGGTCAGTCTACAGGGGGCGATTATGGCTACACCTTC | CASGQSTGGDYGYTF
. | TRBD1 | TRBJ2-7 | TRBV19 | TGTGCCAGTAAAGGACAGGGGAGCTCCTACGAGCAGTACTTC | CASKGQGSSYEQYF
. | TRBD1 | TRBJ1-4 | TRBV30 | TGTGCCTGGAACAAGGCCGGGACAGGGTATGAAAAACTGTTTTTT | CAWNKAGTGYEKLFF
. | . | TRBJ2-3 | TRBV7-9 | TGTGCCAGCAGCCCCTCCTACAGCACAGATACGCAGTATTTT | CASSPSYSTDTQYF
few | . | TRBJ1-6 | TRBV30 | TGTGCCTGCCAAGAGAATTCACCCCTCCACTTT | CACQENSPLHF
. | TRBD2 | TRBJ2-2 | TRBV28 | TGTGCCAGCAGTTTTGCGGGGGGGGATACCGGGGAGCTGTTTTTT | CASSFAGGDTGELFF
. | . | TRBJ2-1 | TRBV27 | TGTGCCAGCATTATGAGCCGAAATTCGAATGAGCAGTTCTTC | CASIMSRNSNEQFF
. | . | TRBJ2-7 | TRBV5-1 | TGCGCCAGCAGCTTAGCAGCGGGTATACTCTACGAGCAGTACTTC | CASSLAAGILYEQYF
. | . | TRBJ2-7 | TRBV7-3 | TGTGCCAGCAGCCTCGGGCCTTCGGGGGAGCAGTACTTC | CASSLGPSGEQYF
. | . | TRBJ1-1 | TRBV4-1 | TGCGCCAGCAGCCAAGAACCAGGGTCTGAAGCTTTCTTT | CASSQEPGSEAFF
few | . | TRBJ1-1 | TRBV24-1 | TGTGCCACCAGTGATGAGGCAGGGGAAGAAGCTTTCTTT | CATSDEAGEEAFF
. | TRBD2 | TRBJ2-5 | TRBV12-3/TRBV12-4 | TGTGCCAGCAGGACTAGCGCATTAGAGACCCAGTACTTC | CASRTSALETQYF
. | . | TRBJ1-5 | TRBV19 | TGTGCCAGTAGTCCCCCGTTGGGAGGGAGCAATCAGCCCCAGCATTTT | CASSPPLGGSNQPQHF
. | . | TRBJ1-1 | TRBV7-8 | TGTGCCAGCAGCTTAGCCCCCCGGGGGTCGAACACTGAAGCTTTCTTT | CASSLAPRGSNTEAFF
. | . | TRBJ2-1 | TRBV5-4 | TGTGCCAGCAGCTTGGTGGACAGCGGCAATGAGCAGTTCTTC | CASSLVDSGNEQFF
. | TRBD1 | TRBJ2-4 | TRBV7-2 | TGTGCCAGCAGCCTAGGGACAGGGGGCAATCTTCAGTACTTC | CASSLGTGGNLQYF
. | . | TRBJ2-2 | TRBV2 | TGTGCCAGCAGTACAGGGGAATTAGCGGGGACTAACACCGGGGAGCTGTTTTTT | CASSTGELAGTNTGELFF
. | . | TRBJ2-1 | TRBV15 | TGTGCCACCAGCAGAGATCAGGGGGGCTGGGATGAGCAGTTCTTC | CATSRDQGGWDEQFF
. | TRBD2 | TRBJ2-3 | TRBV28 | TGTGCCAGCAGTCCCGAACTAGCGGGCACAGATACGCAGTATTTT | CASSPELAGTDTQYF
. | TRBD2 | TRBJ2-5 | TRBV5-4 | TGTGCCAGCAGCTTCAATGGACTAGCGGGGGTACAAGAGACCCAGTACTTC | CASSFNGLAGVQETQYF
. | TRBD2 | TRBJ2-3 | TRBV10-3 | TGTGCCATCAGTGGGTCAGCGGGGAGCACAGATACGCAGTATTTT | CAISGSAGSTDTQYF
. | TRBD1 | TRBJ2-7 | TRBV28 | TGTGCCAGCAGAACCGGGACAGCCCGCTACGAGCAGTACTTC | CASRTGTARYEQYF
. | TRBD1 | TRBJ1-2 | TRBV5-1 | TGCGCCAGCAGCTTGGGACAGGGAAACTATGGCTACACCTTC | CASSLGQGNYGYTF
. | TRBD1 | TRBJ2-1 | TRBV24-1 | TGTGCCACCAGTGATTCAGGACAGGCCGCATCCTACAATGAGCAGTTCTTC | CATSDSGQAASYNEQFF
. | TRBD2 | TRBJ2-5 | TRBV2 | TGTGCCAGCAGTGAAGGGGGACTAAAAGAGACCCAGTACTTC | CASSEGGLKETQYF
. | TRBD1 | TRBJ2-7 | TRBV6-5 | TGTGCCAGCAATCCGGGACAGGTCTACGAGCAGTACTTC | CASNPGQVYEQYF
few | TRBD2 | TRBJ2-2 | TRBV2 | TGTGCCAGCAGCGTAGCGGGGGTGAAGAACACCGGGGAGCTGTTTTTT | CASSVAGVKNTGELFF
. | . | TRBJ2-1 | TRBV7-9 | TGTGCCAGCAGCCACCTCCGCGGGACAGACTACAATGAGCAGTTCTTC | CASSHLRGTDYNEQFF
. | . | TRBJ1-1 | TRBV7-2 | TGTGCCAGCAGCGAATCAGGGTTACTAGCTTTCTTT | CASSESGLLAFF
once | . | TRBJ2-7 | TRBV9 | TGTGCCAGCAGCAGGGACTCCGTCTCCTACGAGCAGTACTTC | CASSRDSVSYEQYF
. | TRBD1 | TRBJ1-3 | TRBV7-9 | TGTGCCAGCAGCTTATACGACAGGGTTTCAGGAAACACCATATATTTT | CASSLYDRVSGNTIYF
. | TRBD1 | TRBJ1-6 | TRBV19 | TGTGCCAGTAGGATGGAGACAGGGGGCGTCTATAATTCACCCCTCCACTTT | CASRMETGGVYNSPLHF
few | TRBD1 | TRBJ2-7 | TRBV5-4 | TGTGCCAGCAGCCCGGGTACAATGACAGGGATTAAACACGAGCAGTACTTC | CASSPGTMTGIKHEQYF
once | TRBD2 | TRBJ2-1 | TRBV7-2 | TGTGCCAGCAGCCGGGGACTAGCGGGGGGGCCTGAGCAGTTCTTC | CASSRGLAGGPEQFF
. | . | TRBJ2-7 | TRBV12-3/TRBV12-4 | TGTGCCAGCAGTCCCCGGAGCTTCGAGCAGTACTTC | CASSPRSFEQYF
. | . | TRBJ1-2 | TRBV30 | TGTGCCTGGAGTGTACGGGCAGGGTGGGTCTATGGCTACACCTTC | CAWSVRAGWVYGYTF
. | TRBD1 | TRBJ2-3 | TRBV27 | TGTGCCAGCAGTTTTTCCCGACAGGGATATACGCAGTATTTT | CASSFSRQGYTQYF
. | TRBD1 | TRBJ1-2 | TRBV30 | TGTGCCTGGCCGGGACAGGGGGAAGGCTACACCTTC | CAWPGQGEGYTF
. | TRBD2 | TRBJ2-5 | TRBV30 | TGTGCCTGGAGCCGACTAGCGGGGGGAGGGGAGACCCAGTACTTC | CAWSRLAGGGETQYF
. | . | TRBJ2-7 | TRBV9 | TGTGCCAGCAGCCCCCGGGACACCCTCTACGAGCAGTACTTC | CASSPRDTLYEQYF
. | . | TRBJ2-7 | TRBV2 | TGTGCCGCGGGGCTATCCTCCTACGAGCAGTACTTC | CAAGLSSYEQYF
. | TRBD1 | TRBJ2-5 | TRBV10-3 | TGTGCCATCAGTGAGTCAGCGACAGGGGCAGAGACCCAGTACTTC | CAISESATGAETQYF
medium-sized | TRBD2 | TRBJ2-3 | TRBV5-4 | TGTGCCAGCAGCTTGGGCAGCGGGGGGGCGGATACGCAGTATTTT | CASSLGSGGADTQYF
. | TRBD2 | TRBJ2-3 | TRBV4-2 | TGTGCCAGCAGCCACTGGACTAGCGGGGACCTTAGCACAGATACGCAGTATTTT | CASSHWTSGDLSTDTQYF
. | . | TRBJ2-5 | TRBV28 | TGTGCCAGCAGGCACACGTCCCGGACCCAGTACTTC | CASRHTSRTQYF
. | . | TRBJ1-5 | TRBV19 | TGTGCCAGTAGTATAGGGGCAGGGTCTTTTTATAGCAATCAGCCCCAGCATTTT | CASSIGAGSFYSNQPQHF
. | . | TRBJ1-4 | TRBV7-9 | TGTGCCAGCAGCTTAAGGGGAGGAGTACGGAGTAATGAAAAACTGTTTTTT | CASSLRGGVRSNEKLFF
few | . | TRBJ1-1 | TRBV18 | TGTGCCAGCTCACCAAAGTTGGGTCCAGGCACTGAAGCTTTCTTT | CASSPKLGPGTEAFF